This record concerns one T cell receptor (beta chain) sequence. The antigen this receptor binds is unknown. Base qualities are not at hand, and no much larger clone is one base apart. This sample stems from a study of OX40 agonist ivuxolimab in advanced cancers. In the study overall: Ivuxolimab, which targeted the costimulatory receptor OX40 (CD134), was an agonistic, fully human IgG2 monoclonal antibody. The paper describes the monotherapy dose-escalation part (N ≈ 50 patients) of the phase I trial of ivuxolimab. Peripheral TCRbeta sequencing aimed to test whether ivuxolimab altered TCR sequence diversity and caused clonal T-cell expansion. Of the 52 patients in dose escalation, 19 had hepatocellular carcinoma, about 15 had melanoma, 9 had renal cell carcinoma and 9 had head and neck cancer. Partial responses were achieved by three dose-escalation patients, of whom one had hepatocellular carcinoma and two had cutaneous melanoma. Prior anti-PD-1, anti-PD-L1 or anti-CTLA-4 therapy was permitted, and roughly two fifths of dose-escalation patients had received checkpoint inhibitors. Intravenous ivuxolimab was administered to patients every 2 weeks at six dose levels: 0.01, 0.1, 0.3, 1.5, 3 and 10 mg/kg. The dose-escalation cohort was about 86% male with a mean age of approximately 59 years, ranging from roughly 20 to 80.

The trial excluded patients who had a history of autoimmune disease or were on systemic immunosuppression. Peripheral blood for TCR sequencing was collected from all dose cohorts at baseline, on cycle 4 day 1, and on cycle 7 day 1. The samples were drawn from a first-in-human, open-label, multicenter phase I dose-escalation trial of ivuxolimab. The trial enrolled adults with locally advanced or metastatic head and neck squamous cell, hepatocellular, melanoma or renal cell carcinoma. CD4+ and CD8+ T cells were sorted separately from peripheral blood before TCR sequencing. Overall study outcomes, separate from this receptor: On average, CD8+ T cells showed more expanded clones than CD4+ T cells after ivuxolimab. Antigen specificity was not determined for the clonally expanded peripheral T cells. In partial responders in the 0.1-3.0 mg/kg groups, normalized peripheral clonal expansion was found to be among the lowest, especially among CD8+ T cells. Low levels of normalized T-cell clonal expansion were also seen in some patients who did not respond. Clonal expansion of both CD4+ and CD8+ blood T cells was observed from baseline to week 6 at doses 0.1 to 3.0 mg/kg.

Genomic DNA was extracted from sorted cells for sequencing of the TCRbeta CDR3 region. TCRbeta CDR3 regions were sequenced using the immunoSEQ Assay. This immuneACCESS table, as held by TCRdb, lists in-frame sequences with V and J called but not all clones. Of the missing ones, under half trace to an unresolved V gene in checked studies; the others have no known cause. The sample table holds approximately 60,000 clones, of which about four fifths were seen once. The leading ten clones occupy approximately 5% of the sample. Source: CD4+ or CD8+ T cells sorted from blood, taken in a trial of the OX40 agonist ivuxolimab. This clonotype was sampled from an adult with an advanced solid tumor such as melanoma, head and neck, liver or kidney cancer.

The CDR3 protein is CASSLAGLSYNEQFF. The nucleotide sequence is given as TGTGCCAGCAGTTTGGCGGGTCTCTCCTACAATGAGCAGTTCTTC. The chain joins TRBV6-5 to TRBJ2-1; TRBD2 could be the D gene, as 5 bases match. As encoded in the germline V gene, CDR1 is MNHEY while CDR2 is SVGAGI. From cysteine to phenylalanine, the CDR3 is 15 amino acids long. The only DNA kept is the CDR3, 45 bases in frame from the first base. V is shortened by 4 bases, J by 0 bases, and the region joining them spans 10 bases.